These 26 T cell receptor beta chains came from one sample sequenced in a study of T cells after yellow fever vaccination. TCRdb independently ran MiXCR on the 5' RACE reads; one entry per CDR3 protein. The data show about 53,000 distinct CDR3 sequences, approximately 6.9% seen once. Specimen: CD8+ T cells sorted from PBMCs, collected on the day of the first yellow fever vaccination. These receptors were obtained from a man younger than 30 who received the YFV17D yellow fever vaccine.

Many counts were recorded for this clonotype. CDR3 in amino acids: CASSPSPTYEQYV. The CDR3 DNA reads as TGTGCCAGCAGCCCAAGTCCTACCTACGAGCAGTACGTC. V usage is TRBV7-8 and J usage is TRBJ2-7; D gene ambiguous. Germline lookup yields CDR1 SGHVS and CDR2 FQNEAQ. CDR3 length equals 13 residues. Trimming cost V 5 bases and J 2 bases, with 10 bases left between them.

V gene TRBV10-3 combines with J gene TRBJ2-1, with D unresolved. V lost 4 bases to trimming and J lost 7 bases, with 14 bases between them. The CDR3 has 14 amino acids. CDR1 ENHRY and CDR2 SYGVKD come from the germline V gene. CDR3: CAISALSLGNEQFF. CDR3 in DNA: TGTGCCATCAGTGCGTTGAGTTTAGGGAATGAGCAGTTCTTC.

This clonotype was counted many times. The chain is built from TRBV7-9 and TRBJ2-7, with D perhaps matching TRBD1 (6 bases). The V gene's germline CDR1 is SEHNR and CDR2 FQNEAQ (reference sequence). V was shortened by 5 bases and J by 0 bases, with 14 bases between the two germline ends. The CDR3 has 15 residues. CDR3 DNA sequence: TGTGCCAGCAGCAGCGAGGGGGAGAGCTCCTACGAGCAGTACTTC. This codes for CASSSEGESSYEQYF.

This clonotype was observed at least ten times. The rearrangement uses TRBV10-3 and TRBJ2-7; D is perhaps TRBD1 (6 bases). Trimming shortened V by 0 bases and J by 0 bases, and 6 bases separated the two germline ends. The germline V gene has CDR1 ENHRY and CDR2 SYGVKD. This CDR3 is built from 14 residues. This chain's CDR3 is CAISESDSSYEQYF. CDR3 coding DNA: TGTGCCATCAGTGAGTCGGACAGCTCCTACGAGCAGTACTTC.

This clonotype was seen many times. This sequence joins TRBV12-5 and TRBJ2-7; possibly TRBD1 for D (7 bases). Germline V gives CDR1 LGHNT, CDR2 FRNRAP. This CDR3 has 14 amino acids. With 7 bases removed from V and 6 bases from J, the gap between germline ends came to 19 bases. The CDR3 sequence is CASAEPGTAGEQYF. The CDR3 DNA follows: TGTGCTAGTGCCGAGCCTGGGACAGCGGGCGAGCAGTACTTC.

In its sample, this clonotype was seen many times. V gene TRBV12-3 or TRBV12-4 combines with J gene TRBJ1-1, with D hard to call. Trimming stripped 3 bases from V and 4 bases from J, with 12 bases between. There are 14 residues in the CDR3. CDR3 in amino acids: CASSFEALATEAFF. CDR3 nucleotides: TGTGCCAGCAGTTTCGAGGCGCTGGCCACTGAAGCTTTCTTT.

Ten or more counts support this clonotype. V and J are TRBV27 and TRBJ2-2; no definite D call. The CDR3 runs to 14 residues. Germline lookup yields CDR1 MNHEY and CDR2 SMNVEV (reference sequence). Trimming stripped 3 bases from V and 6 bases from J, with 11 bases between. The CDR3 protein is CASSFLGRAGELFF. CDR3 nucleotides: TGTGCCAGCAGTTTCCTCGGACGGGCCGGGGAGCTGTTTTTT.

This clonotype has at least ten counts. The chain has TRBV20-1 and TRBJ1-2; D perhaps matches TRBD1 (5 bases). The CDR3 consists of 14 residues. Germline CDR1 is DFQATT and CDR2 is SNEGSKA (reference sequence). Trimming pared 1 base from V and 5 bases from J, leaving 14 bases between. This CDR3 reads CSARGIGPGYGYTF. The CDR3 DNA reads TGCAGTGCTAGAGGTATAGGCCCAGGGTATGGCTACACCTTC.

The rearrangement joins TRBV3-1 to TRBJ2-5, with 11 bases identical to TRBD2. CDR1 is LGHDT, CDR2 YNNKEL, per germline (reference sequence). J lost 2 bases, V lost 6 bases, and 8 bases had no gene match. There are 16 residues in the CDR3. This CDR3 reads CASRLTSGGEQETQYF. The CDR3 DNA is TGTGCCAGCAGATTAACTAGCGGGGGAGAACAAGAGACCCAGTACTTC.

The gene calls are TRBV6-2 or TRBV6-3 and TRBJ2-5; unclear D gene. V was clipped by 2 bases and J by 6 bases, with 7 bases between them. The CDR3 totals 12 residues. Germline V gives CDR1 MNHEY, CDR2 SVGEGT. The CDR3 sequence is CASSYPEQTQYF. DNA for the CDR3: TGTGCCAGCAGTTACCCGGAACAGACCCAGTACTTC.

This clonotype was counted ten times or more. This chain uses TRBV2 with TRBJ2-5; TRBD2 might be the D (7 bases). Germline lookup yields CDR1 SNHLY and CDR2 FYNNEI. V was shortened by 11 bases and J by 1 base, with 14 bases between the two germline ends. This CDR3 contains 13 residues. The CDR3, as DNA: TGTGCCCCCCGGGGGGCAGCCCAAGAGACCCAGTACTTC. Amino acids: CAPRGAAQETQYF.

In this sample, this clonotype turned up many times. The chain has TRBV6-2 or TRBV6-3 and TRBJ2-1, with D maybe TRBD1 (6 bases). This CDR3 has 16 residues. Germline V lookup: CDR1 MNHEY, CDR2 SVGEGT. Trimming removed 4 bases at V and 7 bases at J, with 20 bases between. The CDR3 DNA sequence: TGTGCCAGCAGTTCCCCATTTGGGGGCTCGGGAAATGAGCAGTTCTTC. Translation: CASSSPFGGSGNEQFF.

Note on this clonotype: At one end the junction does not follow the germline gene, possibly because of a read error. The chain employs TRBV5-6 and TRBJ2-4, with 10 bases that match TRBD1. Looked up from germline, CDR1 is SGHDT and CDR2 is YYEEEE. This CDR3 contains 19 residues. CDR3 loop: CAISPWDRGGGVAKNIQYF. CDR3 DNA: TGTGCCATCAGCCCCTGGGACAGGGGAGGGGGGGTGGCCAAAAACATTCAGTACTTC.

In its sample, this clonotype was seen many times. The V and J genes are TRBV29-1 and TRBJ1-4; perhaps TRBD1 as D (6 bases). CDR3 size: 14 residues. Germline V lookup: CDR1 SQVTM, CDR2 ANQGSEA. Between the trimmed V and J ends, which lost 3 bases and 7 bases, there was a span of 15 bases. CDR3 DNA: TGCAGCGTTGAGGCGGGCAGGGGCGGTGAAAAACTGTTTTTT. It specifies CSVEAGRGGEKLFF.

V gene TRBV4-3 combines with J gene TRBJ2-4; the D gene is possibly TRBD1 (5 bases). Germline V gene lookup returns CDR1 LGHNA and CDR2 YSLEER. The V end lost 0 bases, the J end lost 1 base, and 19 bases lay between the germline ends. This CDR3 has 19 amino acids. CDR3 amino acids: CASSQDTQGIGWAKNIQYF. CDR3 DNA: TGCGCCAGCAGCCAAGATACGCAGGGTATCGGGTGGGCCAAAAACATTCAGTACTTC.

This clonotype was seen a handful of times. CDR3 loop: CASSLFGSYNEQFF. DNA for the CDR3: TGCGCCAGCAGCTTATTCGGGTCGTACAATGAGCAGTTCTTC. The gene calls are TRBV5-1 and TRBJ2-1; D is uncertain. Trimming pared 2 bases from V and 4 bases from J, leaving 10 bases between. Germline CDR1 is SGHRS and CDR2 is YFSETQ. This CDR3 contains 14 residues.

This clonotype was counted ten times or more. The chain links TRBV20-1 to TRBJ2-1, with 8 bases that match TRBD1. The CDR3 is 14 amino acids. The V gene's germline CDR1 is DFQATT and CDR2 SNEGSKA (reference sequence). The junction had 5 bases not matched to a gene; V was cut back by 3 bases and J by 4 bases. The CDR3 region has the DNA TGCAGTGCTAGTGGTGGACAGGGTTACAATGAGCAGTTCTTC. This gives the protein CSASGGQGYNEQFF.

This clonotype was detected many times. The chain carries TRBV6-5 and TRBJ2-2; D is undetermined. V shed 7 bases and J shed 7 bases, with 10 bases lying between them. The CDR3 sequence is 12 residues long. Looked up from germline, CDR1 is MNHEY and CDR2 is SVGAGI. The CDR3 DNA follows: TGTGCCAGCACTCCAAATAACGGGGAGCTGTTTTTT. Translation gives CASTPNNGELFF.

This clonotype has more than one count but fewer than ten. The chain joins TRBV12-3 or TRBV12-4 to TRBJ1-1; D is unclear. The CDR3 extends over 13 amino acids. Trimming cost V 3 bases and J 0 bases, with 5 bases left between them. CDR3 sequence reads: CASSFPMNTEAFF. In DNA, the CDR3 is TGTGCCAGCAGTTTCCCGATGAACACTGAAGCTTTCTTT.

There are a few counts of this clonotype. The CDR3 reads CASSFRSSGANVLTF. For the CDR3, the DNA is TGTGCCAGCAGTTTTCGGAGCTCTGGGGCCAACGTCCTGACTTTC. The chain recombines TRBV12-3 or TRBV12-4 with TRBJ2-6; D remains ambiguous. This CDR3 is 15 amino acids long. The V end lost 3 bases, the J end lost 0 bases, and 6 bases lay between the germline ends.

This clonotype has a handful of counts. The chain links TRBV9 to TRBJ2-5; 8 nucleotides match TRBD1. This CDR3 comprises 15 residues. Unmatched junction bases numbered 6, after V lost 0 bases and J lost 5 bases. In germline, CDR1 is SGDLS, CDR2 YYNGEE. CDR3 amino acids: CASSVEGQGRETQYF. DNA for the CDR3: TGTGCCAGCAGCGTAGAAGGACAGGGACGGGAGACCCAGTACTTC.

The V gene is TRBV7-9, the J gene TRBJ1-4, with a tentative D call TRBD1 (6 bases). CDR3 length equals 13 residues. Looked up from germline, CDR1 is SEHNR and CDR2 is FQNEAQ (reference sequence). The ends were cut back, 6 bases at V and 8 bases at J, with 13 bases in the middle. The CDR3 protein is CASRMDSAEKLFF. The CDR3 nucleotides read TGTGCCAGCAGGATGGACAGTGCGGAAAAACTGTTTTTT.

This clonotype came up many times. The chain joins TRBV2 to TRBJ2-7; D may match TRBD1 or TRBD2 (5 bases each). Deletions cut 3 bases from V and 3 bases from J, with 15 bases between. CDR1 is SNHLY and CDR2 is FYNNEI in the germline V gene. The CDR3 runs to 15 residues. The CDR3 sequence is CASSEEDTGVYEQYF. DNA of the CDR3: TGTGCCAGCAGTGAGGAGGACACCGGGGTCTACGAGCAGTACTTC.

This clonotype was counted a few times. The chain has TRBV7-8 and TRBJ2-2, with TRBD2 identical over 13 bases. The CDR3 has 17 amino acids. Trimming cost V 5 bases and J 5 bases; bases outside gene matches: 8. Germline CDR1 reads SGHVS; CDR2 reads FQNEAQ. This CDR3 reads CASSLTSGGAGTGELFF. The CDR3, as DNA: TGTGCCAGCAGCCTAACTAGCGGGGGGGCCGGAACCGGGGAGCTGTTTTTT.

In its sample, this clonotype was seen many times. The V gene is TRBV7-8, the J gene TRBJ2-1; TRBD2 is a possible D gene (6 bases). CDR3 length: 17 residues. V was clipped by 5 bases and J by 2 bases, with 19 bases between them. Germline loops: CDR1 SGHVS, CDR2 FQNEAQ. The CDR3 spells CASSPEMGSGAYNEQFF. In DNA form, the CDR3 reads TGTGCCAGCAGCCCTGAGATGGGTTCGGGGGCCTACAATGAGCAGTTCTTC.

This clonotype was counted ten times or more. The chain carries TRBV11-2 and TRBJ1-2; 7 nucleotides agree with TRBD1. Germline loops: CDR1 SGHAT, CDR2 FQNNGV. Losses at the gene ends were 5 bases for V and 3 bases for J; bases not matched to a gene: 3. This CDR3 contains 13 residues. The CDR3 here is CASSPGQDYGYTF. The CDR3 nucleotides are TGTGCCAGCAGCCCTGGACAGGACTATGGCTACACCTTC. The variable domain in full, completed from reference TRBV11-2 and TRBJ1-2, reads EAGVAQSPRYKIIEKRQSVAFWCNPISGHATLYWYQQILGQGPKLLIQFQNNGVVDDSQLPKDRFSAERLKGVDSTLKIQPAKLEDSAVYLCASSPGQDYGYTFGSGTRLTVV.